This is a list of T cell receptor beta chains from one sample in a study of T cells in Graves' hyperthyroidism and ophthalmopathy. TCRdb fed the multiplex PCR reads into MiXCR, producing one record per CDR3 protein. The sample includes fewer than 650,000 distinct CDR3 sequences, approximately 15% seen only once; the top ten take under 7%. The specimen was blood. The receptors originated from a woman in her twenties or thirties with Graves' hyperthyroidism that later progressed to Graves' ophthalmopathy. Each CDR3 is given with its conserved first and last residue. The order of the fields is D gene, J gene, clone size, V gene, CDR3 DNA, CDR3 protein. The D gene is left open where the match is weak. Expanded clones get a size class; other rows say once, few or many, or leave the size out.

.	TRBJ1-5	few	TRBV5-1	TGCGCCAGCAGCTTCCGGAGGGAGGATCAGCCCCAGCATTTT	CASSFRREDQPQHF
.	TRBJ1-1	many	TRBV7-9	TGTGCCAGCAGCGATTACAGGGAGGGAGCTTTCTTT	CASSDYREGAFF
.	TRBJ1-3	once	TRBV30	TGTGCCTGGAGTAAAGGAATCTCTGGAAACACCATATATTTT	CAWSKGISGNTIYF
.	TRBJ2-3	many	TRBV7-9	TGTGCCAGCAGCCCCCAAGGACGTAAGGGTTTGACGGATACGCAGTATTTT	CASSPQGRKGLTDTQYF
TRBD1	TRBJ1-2	few	TRBV29-1	TGCAGCGTTCACCAGGGGGGGAACTATGGCTACACCTTC	CSVHQGGNYGYTF
.	TRBJ2-2	few	TRBV28	TGTGCCAGCAGTTTCTCCCTCCGGGGAACCGGGGAGCTGTTTTTT	CASSFSLRGTGELFF
.	TRBJ2-3	many	TRBV20-1	TGCAGTGCTAGCCCCGGAGGGGTCACCACAGATACGCAGTATTTT	CSASPGGVTTDTQYF
TRBD2	TRBJ2-1	many	TRBV11-2	TGTGCCAGCAGCTTAGCCCCGGGACTAGCGATTGCTTTCAGCTCCTACAATGAGCAGTTCTTC	CASSLAPGLAIAFSSYNEQFF
TRBD2	TRBJ2-3	many	TRBV20-1	TGCAGTGCTAGACTAGCGGGAGCTGATACGCAGTATTTT	CSARLAGADTQYF
.	TRBJ1-4	.	TRBV6-4	TGTGCCAGCAGCTACGACAGGTCTAATGAAAAACTGTCTTTT	CASSYDRSNEKLSF
.	TRBJ1-2	many	TRBV3-1	TGTGCCAGCAGCCAAGGAAATTACCAGAGTGGAGGCTACACCTTC	CASSQGNYQSGGYTF
.	TRBJ1-2	few	TRBV29-1	TGCAGGGGAGATGGCTACACCTTC	CRGDGYTF
.	TRBJ1-4	many	TRBV20-1	TGCAGTGCTCAAACAGGGTTGCCTAATGAAAAACTGTTTTTT	CSAQTGLPNEKLFF
.	TRBJ2-2	many	TRBV12-3/TRBV12-4	TGTGCCAGCAGTTTTAGCGAGCGTACAGTGGAGCTGTTTTTT	CASSFSERTVELFF
.	TRBJ1-5	.	TRBV19	TGTGCCAGTAAGCTTTCGGGGGCTAGCAATCAGCCCCAGCATTTT	CASKLSGASNQPQHF
.	TRBJ2-5	.	TRBV19	TGTGCCAGTAGTTTTGGGGGAGCGGCAAGCGAGACCCAGTACTTC	CASSFGGAASETQYF
TRBD1	TRBJ2-1	many	TRBV24-1	TGTGCCACCAGTGGATGGCGGACAGGGGTAAGCAATGAGCAGTTCTTC	CATSGWRTGVSNEQFF
TRBD1	TRBJ2-1	many	TRBV3-1	TGTGCCAGCAGCCAAGGGACAGGAACCTACAATGAGCAGTTCTTC	CASSQGTGTYNEQFF
.	TRBJ2-1	many	TRBV24-1	TGTGCCACCAGTGGCACGAGCTCCTACAATGAGCAGTTCTTC	CATSGTSSYNEQFF
.	TRBJ2-7	.	TRBV12-3/TRBV12-4	TGTGCCAGCAGTCTCTCCGGGACACAAATCTACGAGCAGTACTTC	CASSLSGTQIYEQYF
.	TRBJ2-5	many	TRBV9	TGTGCCAGCAGCGCCGGGACACATCAAGAGACCCAGTACTTC	CASSAGTHQETQYF
TRBD1	TRBJ1-4	many	TRBV19	TGTGCCAGTACGAGACAGGGGACGTTCGGGGCTGAAAAACTGTTTTTT	CASTRQGTFGAEKLFF
TRBD2	TRBJ2-3	many	TRBV28	TGTGCCAGCAGTTGGTTGCGGGGGTACACAGATACGCAGTATTTT	CASSWLRGYTDTQYF